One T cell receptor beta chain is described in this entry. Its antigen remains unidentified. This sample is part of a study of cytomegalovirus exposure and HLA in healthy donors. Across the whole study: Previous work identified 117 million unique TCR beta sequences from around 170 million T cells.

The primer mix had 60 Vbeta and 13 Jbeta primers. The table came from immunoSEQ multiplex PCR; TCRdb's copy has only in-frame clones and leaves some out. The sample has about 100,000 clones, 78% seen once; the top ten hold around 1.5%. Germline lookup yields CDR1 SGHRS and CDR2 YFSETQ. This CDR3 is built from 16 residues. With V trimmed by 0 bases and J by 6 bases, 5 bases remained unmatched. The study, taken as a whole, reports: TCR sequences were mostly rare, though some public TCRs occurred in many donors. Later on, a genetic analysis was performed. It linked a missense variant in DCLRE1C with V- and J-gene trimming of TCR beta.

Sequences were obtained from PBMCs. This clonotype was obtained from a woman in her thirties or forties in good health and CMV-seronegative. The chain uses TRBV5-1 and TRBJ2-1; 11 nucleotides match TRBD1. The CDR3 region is CASSLATGTGGNEQFF. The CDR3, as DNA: TGCGCCAGCAGCTTGGCTACCGGGACAGGGGGCAATGAGCAGTTCTTC.